One sample yielded the 23 T cell receptor beta chains listed below, sequenced in a study of T cell responses to AZD1222 COVID-19 vaccine. Measured with immunoSEQ multiplex PCR; TCRdb has only the in-frame clones, and not every one. The sample has some 140,000 clones; roughly nine tenths are singletons. Sequences were derived from peripheral blood, sampled on day 0 of AZD1222 vaccination. These receptors all come from an adult in good health.

The V call is TRBV6-2 or TRBV6-3, the J call TRBJ2-7; possible D gene TRBD1, 5 bases. V was pared by 2 bases and J by 6 bases, with 20 bases between. The germline CDR1 and CDR2 sequences are MNHEY and SVGEGT. This CDR3 spans 16 amino acids. CDR3 nucleotide sequence: TGTGCCAGCAGTTACAGTGCAGGGAAGAAAAGCAGCGAGCAGTACTTC. The encoded protein is CASSYSAGKKSSEQYF.

V gene TRBV3-1 (or the pseudogene TRBV3-2) combines with J gene TRBJ2-1; 10 nucleotides line up with TRBD2. The CDR3 runs 15 residues. Unmatched junction bases numbered 9, after V lost 3 bases and J lost 10 bases. Germline V lookup: CDR1 LGHDT, CDR2 YNNKEL (reference sequence). CDR3 DNA: TGTGCCAGCAGCCACCTCGGACTAGCGGAAGGGGAGCAGTTCTTC. It specifies CASSHLGLAEGEQFF.

The genes are TRBV5-1 and TRBJ1-4; no clear D gene. Germline V gene data show CDR1 as SGHRS and CDR2 as YFSETQ. V lost 4 bases and J lost 4, with 14 bases in between. This CDR3 has 15 amino acids. The CDR3 nucleotides read TGCGCCAGCAGCCTAACCCAGTACGGTAATGAAAAACTGTTTTTT. Translation gives CASSLTQYGNEKLFF.

The chain is built from TRBV7-8 and TRBJ1-4; D unresolved. The germline gives CDR1 SGHVS, CDR2 FQNEAQ. V lost 2 bases and J lost 7, with 11 bases in between. The CDR3 is made up of 14 amino acids. CDR3 sequence reads: CASSLRLPGEKLFF. CDR3 nucleotide sequence: TGTGCCAGCAGCTTACGCCTGCCGGGTGAAAAACTGTTTTTT.

The gene calls are TRBV7-9 and TRBJ1-1; D perhaps matches TRBD1 (5 bases). Germline V lookup: CDR1 SEHNR, CDR2 FQNEAQ (reference sequence). V lost 1 base and J lost 3, with 12 bases in between. This CDR3 region has 15 residues. The CDR3 reads CASSLGAGGDTEAFF. CDR3 sequence (DNA): TGTGCCAGCAGCTTAGGGGCGGGAGGGGACACTGAAGCTTTCTTT.

The chain recombines TRBV7-9 with TRBJ1-4; the match to TRBD1 covers 9 bases. The CDR3 has 17 residues. The V segment lost 1 base and the J segment 7 bases; nucleotides outside the gene matches: 10. Germline assignment: CDR1 SEHNR and CDR2 FQNEAQ (reference sequence). This CDR3 is CASSLGRTGGVSEKLFF. CDR3 DNA: TGTGCCAGCAGCTTAGGACGTACAGGGGGCGTCAGTGAAAAACTGTTTTTT.

This chain uses TRBV6-2 or TRBV6-3 with TRBJ2-5; D call uncertain. Germline V lookup: CDR1 MNHEY, CDR2 SVGEGT. CDR3 size: 12 residues. Trimming pared 6 bases from V and 11 bases from J, leaving 16 bases between. CDR3 in amino acids: CASSTSSAFQYF. DNA of the CDR3: TGTGCCAGCAGCACGAGTTCGGCGTTTCAGTACTTC.

This clone occurred once. The CDR3 coding sequence is TGTGCCAGTAGTATCGGTGGGGGCGCGGCTGGAAACACCATATATTTT. Encoded protein: CASSIGGGAAGNTIYF. This chain connects TRBV19 to TRBJ1-3; maybe TRBD1 (6 bases). The germline V gene encodes CDR1 LNHDA and CDR2 SQIVND (reference sequence). The CDR3 runs 16 residues. The V end was cut by 3 bases, the J end by 2 bases, with 14 bases between.

The V and J genes are TRBV11-3 and TRBJ2-3; 10 nucleotides match TRBD1. Germline assignment: CDR1 SGHNT and CDR2 YENEEA. The CDR3 has 19 residues. The V segment lost 5 bases and the J segment 2 bases; nucleotides outside the gene matches: 16. The CDR3 region is CASSKTGGDGRGHTDTQYF. The CDR3 coding sequence is TGTGCCAGCAGCAAGACAGGGGGCGACGGAAGGGGCCACACAGATACGCAGTATTTT.

In this sample, this clone turned up once. The chain uses TRBV6-5 and TRBJ2-2, with a tentative D call TRBD2 (6 bases). Germline assignment: CDR1 MNHEY and CDR2 SVGAGI. The CDR3 loop spans 14 amino acids. With 2 bases removed from V and 6 bases from J, the gap between germline ends came to 10 bases. This chain's CDR3 is CASSYAGTAGELFF. The CDR3 DNA sequence: TGTGCCAGCAGTTACGCGGGGACGGCCGGGGAGCTGTTTTTT.

The chain links TRBV7-2 to TRBJ1-2, with TRBD1 identical over 7 bases. The junction had 9 bases not matched to a gene; V was cut back by 1 base and J by 4 bases. The CDR3 extends over 16 amino acids. In germline, CDR1 is SGHTA, CDR2 FQGNSA. The CDR3 region is CASSLVETGILYGYTF. Written as DNA, the CDR3 is TGTGCCAGCAGCTTAGTCGAGACAGGGATCCTCTATGGCTACACCTTC.

The chain has TRBV2 and TRBJ1-5, with D possibly matching TRBD1 (6 bases). This CDR3 is built from 15 residues. Per the germline V gene, CDR1 is SNHLY and CDR2 is FYNNEI. Trimming pared 6 bases from V and 1 base from J, leaving 13 bases between. Written as DNA, the CDR3 is TGTGCCAGCAGAGGACTTGACAGGAGCAATCAGCCCCAGCATTTT. The encoded protein is CASRGLDRSNQPQHF.

The V gene is TRBV18, the J gene TRBJ2-3, with 7 bases matching TRBD2. The V segment lost 0 bases and the J segment 6 bases; nucleotides outside the gene matches: 12. The CDR3 length is 17 residues. Per germline, CDR1 KGHSH and CDR2 LQKENI. CDR3 bases: TGTGCCAGCTCACCACCGGCTAGCGGATCAAACCCGGATACGCAGTATTTT. Translating it yields CASSPPASGSNPDTQYF.

The chain carries TRBV30 and TRBJ1-5, with D perhaps TRBD1 (5 bases). Germline loops: CDR1 GTSNPN, CDR2 SVGIG (reference sequence). The CDR3 covers 13 residues. The V and J ends lost 1 base and 7 bases respectively, with 11 bases between them. CDR3 DNA sequence: TGTGCCTGGAGTGGTAGGGGTTTACAGCCCCAGCATTTT. Translated: CAWSGRGLQPQHF. Variable domain in full (rest from reference TRBV30 and TRBJ1-5): SQTIHQWPATLVQPVGSPLSLECTVEGTSNPNLYWYRQAAGRGLQLLFYSVGIGQISSEVPQNLSASRPQDRQFILSSKKLLLSDSGFYLCAWSGRGLQPQHFGDGTRLSIL.

J is TRBJ2-3 and V is TRBV7-9; D not resolved. V shed 4 bases and J shed 2 bases, with 4 bases lying between them. This CDR3 is 12 amino acids long. Germline loops: CDR1 SEHNR, CDR2 FQNEAQ (reference sequence). Written as DNA, the CDR3 is TGTGCCAGCAGCTCCTACACAGATACGCAGTATTTT. Residues: CASSSYTDTQYF.

This clone has a single count. This rearrangement joins TRBV18 to TRBJ2-7; maybe TRBD2 (6 bases). The CDR3 is made up of 14 amino acids. V shed 3 bases and J shed 7 bases, with 16 bases lying between them. Germline values: CDR1 KGHSH, CDR2 LQKENI. The CDR3 sequence: CASSPEGTEGEQYF. Here the CDR3 DNA reads TGTGCCAGCTCACCGGAGGGAACCGAGGGAGAGCAGTACTTC.

The chain recombines TRBV6-5 with TRBJ2-1, with unresolved D. V shed 0 bases and J shed 4 bases, with 7 bases lying between them. This CDR3 is built from 14 residues. Germline V gene sequence: CDR1 MNHEY, CDR2 SVGAGI. The CDR3 region has the DNA TGTGCCAGCAGTTACTCTAGTTCTTACAATGAGCAGTTCTTC. Translated: CASSYSSSYNEQFF.

This chain joins TRBV6-5 and TRBJ2-2; 9 bases fit TRBD1. The germline gives CDR1 MNHEY, CDR2 SVGAGI. The CDR3 runs 15 residues. V was clipped by 11 bases and J by 2 bases; unmatched bases: 9. Here the CDR3 DNA reads TGTGCCGGCACCTTGGGACAGGGAAACACCGGGGAGCTGTTTTTT. This codes for CAGTLGQGNTGELFF.

The CDR3 sequence: CASSQEGGRPGYTF. For the CDR3, the DNA is TGTGCCAGCAGCCAAGAGGGGGGGAGGCCTGGCTACACCTTC. The chain carries TRBV3-1 (or the pseudogene TRBV3-2) and TRBJ1-2, with D possibly TRBD1 on 5 matching bases. The CDR3 totals 14 residues. Germline V gene sequence: CDR1 LGHDT, CDR2 YNNKEL (reference sequence). Trimming took off 0 bases at V and 7 bases at J, with 12 bases between the two ends.

J is TRBJ2-7 and V is TRBV30; D gene ambiguous. Trimming shortened V by 2 bases and J by 0 bases, and 8 bases separated the two germline ends. The CDR3 runs to 13 residues. Germline V lookup: CDR1 GTSNPN, CDR2 SVGIG (reference sequence). DNA of the CDR3: TGTGCCTGGAGTTCAGGCGTCTCCTACGAGCAGTACTTC. Amino acid sequence: CAWSSGVSYEQYF.

V and J are TRBV30 and TRBJ1-1; no firm D call. The CDR3 is 14 residues long. Germline CDR1 GTSNPN, CDR2 SVGIG (reference sequence). Trimming took off 0 bases at V and 0 bases at J, with 8 bases between the two ends. The chain's CDR3 is CAWSVGIMNTEAFF. The CDR3 region has the DNA TGTGCCTGGAGTGTTGGGATAATGAACACTGAAGCTTTCTTT. Complete variable domain (other parts from reference TRBV30 and TRBJ1-1): SQTIHQWPATLVQPVGSPLSLECTVEGTSNPNLYWYRQAAGRGLQLLFYSVGIGQISSEVPQNLSASRPQDRQFILSSKKLLLSDSGFYLCAWSVGIMNTEAFFGQGTRLTVV.

The rearrangement links TRBV5-1 to TRBJ1-4, with D possibly matching TRBD1 (6 bases). The germline V and J ends were trimmed by 3 bases and 8 bases, with 14 bases remaining between them. The CDR3 runs 14 residues. The V gene's germline CDR1 is SGHRS and CDR2 YFSETQ. CDR3 DNA: TGCGCCAGCAGCTGGGGTGCAGGGGACGAAAAACTGTTTTTT. Protein product: CASSWGAGDEKLFF.

The V gene is TRBV5-1, the J gene TRBJ1-4; D uncertain. Deletions cut 4 bases from V and 0 bases from J, with 7 bases between. The CDR3 totals 14 residues. Germline V gives CDR1 SGHRS, CDR2 YFSETQ. The CDR3 loop reads CASSTAATNEKLFF. The CDR3 nucleotides read TGCGCCAGCAGCACTGCGGCAACTAATGAAAAACTGTTTTTT.